These T cell receptor beta chains were read from a single sample in a study of blood T cell repertoires in COVID-19. The method was immunoSEQ multiplex PCR; TCRdb's version includes in-frame clones alone and lacks a portion of them. The sample lists 85,000 to 110,000 clones; roughly 85% were seen once. Sample: peripheral blood. These receptors came from a man aged 45-60 years in a cohort sampled during active COVID-19. CDR3s include the opening cysteine and the closing phenylalanine or tryptophan. D genes are given only for firm matches. Clone sizes are given selectively: once, few, many, or a class where the clone is expanded.

clone_size | j_call | d_call | v_call | cdr3_aa | cdr3_nt
- | TRBJ2-7 | TRBD2 | TRBV7-2 | CASSHTSGGALNEQYF | TGTGCCAGCAGCCACACTAGCGGGGGGGCCTTGAACGAGCAGTACTTC
- | TRBJ2-1 | - | TRBV12-3/TRBV12-4 | CASSPRTEQFF | TGTGCCAGCAGTCCGCGAACGGAGCAGTTCTTC
- | TRBJ2-2 | - | TRBV5-5 | CASSLGGAVVTGELFF | TGTGCCAGCAGCTTGGGCGGAGCGGTGGTAACCGGGGAGCTGTTTTTT
- | TRBJ2-1 | TRBD2 | TRBV6-5 | CASTPGGVRDNEQFF | TGTGCCAGCACGCCGGGGGGGGTTCGCGACAATGAGCAGTTCTTC
- | TRBJ1-2 | TRBD1 | TRBV6-2/TRBV6-3 | CASSFGQGPGGYTF | TGTGCCAGCAGTTTCGGACAGGGGCCCGGTGGCTACACCTTC
- | TRBJ2-1 | TRBD2 | TRBV9 | CASSVVSAGGSNEQFF | TGTGCCAGCAGCGTAGTTTCAGCGGGGGGTAGTAATGAGCAGTTCTTC
- | TRBJ1-3 | - | TRBV27 | CASSLLSGNTIYF | TGTGCCAGCAGTTTACTCTCGGGAAACACCATATATTTT
- | TRBJ2-3 | TRBD1 | TRBV5-1 | CASSTRTGVNGDTQYF | TGCGCCAGCAGCACGCGGACAGGGGTGAACGGGGATACGCAGTATTTT
- | TRBJ2-4 | - | TRBV7-2 | CASSYGGAKNIQYF | TGTGCCAGCAGCTATGGGGGGGCCAAAAACATTCAGTACTTC
- | TRBJ2-1 | - | TRBV5-8 | CASSLVRVDNEQFF | TGTGCCAGCAGCTTGGTCCGGGTCGACAATGAGCAGTTCTTC
- | TRBJ1-1 | TRBD1 | TRBV6-2/TRBV6-3 | CASSYSRQGGGTEAFF | TGTGCCAGCAGTTACTCGAGGCAGGGGGGTGGCACTGAAGCTTTCTTT
- | TRBJ1-5 | TRBD1 | TRBV7-8 | CASSILGQGPVQPQHF | TGTGCCAGCAGCATATTGGGACAGGGGCCAGTGCAGCCCCAGCATTTT
- | TRBJ2-1 | TRBD1 | TRBV7-6 | CASSLDETGTVKGYEQFF | TGTGCCAGCAGCTTAGACGAAACCGGGACAGTAAAGGGGTATGAGCAGTTCTTC
- | TRBJ2-1 | - | TRBV2 | CASPERQRDNEQFF | TGTGCCAGCCCGGAGCGGCAACGGGACAATGAGCAGTTCTTC
- | TRBJ2-1 | - | TRBV20-1 | CSASGNNEQFF | TGCAGTGCTAGCGGGAACAATGAGCAGTTCTTC
few | TRBJ1-4 | - | TRBV6-5 | CASSYSGTAGEKLFF | TGTGCCAGCAGTTATTCCGGGACTGCCGGTGAAAAACTGTTTTTT
- | TRBJ2-1 | - | TRBV25-1 | CASNTGYNEQFF | TGTGCCAGCAACACAGGGTACAATGAGCAGTTCTTC
- | TRBJ2-1 | - | TRBV12-5 | CASGNSGTSGYNEQFF | TGTGCTAGTGGTAACTCCGGGACAAGTGGATACAATGAGCAGTTCTTC
once | TRBJ2-3 | - | TRBV7-2 | CASSLALRRTDTQYF | TGTGCCAGCAGCTTAGCGCTGAGGCGAACAGATACGCAGTATTTT
- | TRBJ2-2 | TRBD2 | TRBV11-2 | CASTEQGAGGYTGELFF | TGTGCCAGCACTGAGCAGGGAGCGGGGGGGTACACCGGGGAGCTGTTTTTT
- | TRBJ2-5 | - | TRBV3-1/TRBV3-2 | CASSQGLAPQETQYF | TGTGCCAGCAGCCAAGGCCTAGCGCCCCAAGAGACCCAGTACTTC
- | TRBJ1-2 | TRBD1 | TRBV2 | CASSENRDSSYGYTF | TGTGCCAGCAGTGAAAACCGGGACAGTTCCTATGGCTACACCTTC
- | TRBJ1-4 | TRBD1 | TRBV5-1 | CASSPDRVNEKLFF | TGCGCCAGCAGCCCGGACAGGGTTAACGAAAAACTGTTTTTT
- | TRBJ2-1 | TRBD2 | TRBV5-4 | CASSFGTSGGEQFF | TGTGCCAGCAGCTTCGGGACTAGTGGTGGTGAGCAGTTCTTC
- | TRBJ2-1 | - | TRBV5-4 | CASSSNQETSEFF | TGTGCCAGCAGCTCGAACCAGGAAACGTCGGAGTTCTTC
few | TRBJ1-2 | - | TRBV3-1/TRBV3-2 | CASSPPQGSYGYTF | TGTGCCAGCAGCCCTCCCCAGGGCAGCTATGGCTACACCTTC
- | TRBJ2-3 | - | TRBV5-4 | CASSFSGAADTQYF | TGTGCCAGCAGCTTCAGTGGGGCGGCGGATACGCAGTATTTT
- | TRBJ2-2 | - | TRBV5-1 | CASSGRGAGELFF | TGCGCCAGCAGCGGACGCGGGGCCGGGGAGCTGTTTTTT
- | TRBJ1-2 | TRBD1 | TRBV28 | CASSLSRQGAGGYTF | TGTGCCAGCAGTTTATCCCGACAGGGGGCAGGTGGCTACACCTTC
- | TRBJ1-1 | - | TRBV6-6 | CASSYLEQNTEAFF | TGTGCCAGCAGTTACTTGGAGCAGAACACTGAAGCTTTCTTT
- | TRBJ1-1 | TRBD1 | TRBV25-1 | CASIAPNTGATEAFF | TGTGCCAGCATAGCCCCGAATACAGGGGCCACTGAAGCTTTCTTT
- | TRBJ1-1 | - | TRBV6-1 | CASSERGDRLRPMAEAFF | TGTGCCAGCAGTGAAAGGGGAGACAGGCTTCGTCCGATGGCTGAAGCTTTCTTT
- | TRBJ1-1 | - | TRBV12-3/TRBV12-4 | CASVGGATEAFF | TGTGCCAGCGTGGGGGGGGCCACTGAAGCTTTCTTT
- | TRBJ2-1 | - | TRBV5-1 | CASSGGQSSYNEQFF | TGCGCCAGCAGCGGAGGACAGAGCTCCTACAATGAGCAGTTCTTC
- | TRBJ1-1 | TRBD1 | TRBV5-1 | CASSETGEITEAFF | TGCGCCAGCAGCGAGACAGGGGAGATCACTGAAGCTTTCTTT
- | TRBJ1-5 | TRBD1 | TRBV7-6 | CASSERQGAKNQPQHF | TGTGCCAGCAGCGAACGACAGGGGGCAAAAAATCAGCCCCAGCATTTT
- | TRBJ1-2 | TRBD1 | TRBV12-3/TRBV12-4 | CASSGQVSYGYTF | TGTGCCAGCAGCGGACAGGTCAGCTATGGCTACACCTTC
once | TRBJ2-3 | TRBD2 | TRBV4-2 | CASSQVGLAGADTQYF | TGTGCCAGCAGCCAAGTAGGACTAGCGGGGGCAGATACGCAGTATTTT
- | TRBJ2-5 | TRBD1 | TRBV7-9 | CASSLGDRGSQETQYF | TGTGCCAGCAGCTTAGGGGACAGGGGATCACAAGAGACCCAGTACTTC
- | TRBJ2-2 | TRBD1 | TRBV6-2/TRBV6-3 | CASSHPTGVTPLNTGELFF | TGTGCCAGCAGCCACCCCACAGGGGTCACACCCTTGAACACCGGGGAGCTGTTTTTT
few | TRBJ1-6 | - | TRBV4-1 | CASSQDPGINSPLHF | TGCGCCAGCAGCCAAGATCCAGGGATTAATTCACCCCTCCACTTT
- | TRBJ2-4 | TRBD2 | TRBV2 | CASKSGGAVQYF | TGTGCCAGCAAGAGCGGGGGGGCCGTTCAGTACTTC
- | TRBJ1-4 | TRBD1 | TRBV6-5 | CASTGGEKLFF | TGTGCCAGCACAGGGGGTGAAAAACTGTTTTTT
- | TRBJ1-3 | - | TRBV6-5 | CASSYGRASGNTIYF | TGTGCCAGCAGTTACGGCAGGGCCTCTGGAAACACCATATATTTT
few | TRBJ2-5 | - | TRBV2 | CASATRETQYF | TGTGCCAGCGCCACTAGAGAGACCCAGTACTTC
- | TRBJ1-1 | - | TRBV15 | CATSRDDVGGTEAFF | TGTGCCACCAGCAGAGATGATGTGGGGGGCACTGAAGCTTTCTTT
- | TRBJ1-5 | TRBD1 | TRBV6-4 | CASSDATGSGSNQPQHF | TGTGCCAGCAGTGACGCGACAGGGTCCGGTAGCAATCAGCCCCAGCATTTT
- | TRBJ1-1 | - | TRBV7-2 | CASRDGSAGNTEAFF | TGTGCCAGCAGGGATGGTTCCGCAGGGAACACTGAAGCTTTCTTT
many | TRBJ2-2 | - | TRBV5-4 | CASSLASGGPGAGELFF | TGTGCCAGCAGCTTGGCCTCTGGGGGCCCCGGGGCCGGGGAGCTGTTTTTT
medium-sized | TRBJ2-2 | TRBD1 | TRBV7-9 | CASSRQGRTGELFF | TGTGCCAGCAGTCGACAGGGAAGGACCGGGGAGCTGTTTTTT
- | TRBJ2-3 | TRBD2 | TRBV23-1 | CAIPQRGPSTDTQYF | TGCGCCATACCTCAGCGGGGCCCTAGCACAGATACGCAGTATTTT
few | TRBJ2-1 | - | TRBV24-1 | CATSDSFRSSYNEQFF | TGTGCCACCAGTGATTCTTTCAGGTCGTCCTACAATGAGCAGTTCTTC
- | TRBJ1-1 | TRBD1 | TRBV19 | CASSITGVNTEAFF | TGTGCCAGTAGTATAACAGGGGTGAACACTGAAGCTTTCTTT
- | TRBJ2-3 | - | TRBV6-6 | CASRLPPGDTQYF | TGTGCCAGCAGGCTCCCACCGGGTGATACGCAGTATTTT